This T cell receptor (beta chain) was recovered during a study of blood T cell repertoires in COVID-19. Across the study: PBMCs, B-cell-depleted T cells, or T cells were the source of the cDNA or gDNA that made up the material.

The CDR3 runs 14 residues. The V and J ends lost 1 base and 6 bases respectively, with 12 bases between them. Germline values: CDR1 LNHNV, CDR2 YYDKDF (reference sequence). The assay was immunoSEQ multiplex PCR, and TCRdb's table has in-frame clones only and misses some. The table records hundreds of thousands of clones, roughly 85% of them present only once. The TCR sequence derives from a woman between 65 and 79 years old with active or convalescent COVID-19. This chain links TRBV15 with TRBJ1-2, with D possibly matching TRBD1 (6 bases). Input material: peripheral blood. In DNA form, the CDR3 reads TGTGCCACCAGCAGAGCCAGGGGAGGGGATGGCTACACCTTC. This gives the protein CATSRARGGDGYTF.